The TCR beta chain under discussion was sequenced for a study of blood T cells in healthy people across ages. Each sample gave at least 6.5 million isolated PBMCs. Through a sample-barcoded 5' primer and a J-beta primer mix, a second PCR was run for about 6 to 11 cycles. Researchers report that a template-switch adaptor with 12 random nucleotides tagged each cDNA molecule. MiXCR, applied by TCRdb to the 5' RACE reads, yields one record per CDR3 protein. Among 1 million or so distinct CDR3 sequences listed, under 55% were seen once. This CDR3 has 13 residues. The V gene's germline CDR1 is MNHNY and CDR2 SVGAGI (reference sequence). About this clonotype itself: Its antigen is undetermined. Compared with germline, one end of the junction differs, possibly owing to a read error.

General study results and limits: Unsorted PBMCs prevented conclusive naive versus antigen-experienced comparison. Both naive CD4+ cell counts and diversity were greater in long-lived donors than in aged donors.

Sequenced sample: blood. V usage is TRBV6-6 and J usage is TRBJ2-5; maybe TRBD2 (5 bases). The source is a woman aged 60-75 years in good health. The CDR3 loop is CASSDSLAETQYF. The CDR3 DNA is TGTGCCAGCAGTGACTCCCTAGCAGAGACCCAGTACTTC.